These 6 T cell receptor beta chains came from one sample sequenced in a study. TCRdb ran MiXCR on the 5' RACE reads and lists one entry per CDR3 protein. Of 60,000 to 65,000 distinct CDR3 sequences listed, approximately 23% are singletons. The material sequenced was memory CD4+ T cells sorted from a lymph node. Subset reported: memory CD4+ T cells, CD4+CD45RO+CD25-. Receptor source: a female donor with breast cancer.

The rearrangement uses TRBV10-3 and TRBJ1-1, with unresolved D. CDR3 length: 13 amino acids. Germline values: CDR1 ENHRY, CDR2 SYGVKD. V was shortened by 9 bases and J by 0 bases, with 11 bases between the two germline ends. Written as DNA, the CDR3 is TGTGCCATTGAGGACGGCATGAACACTGAAGCTTTCTTT. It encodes CAIEDGMNTEAFF.

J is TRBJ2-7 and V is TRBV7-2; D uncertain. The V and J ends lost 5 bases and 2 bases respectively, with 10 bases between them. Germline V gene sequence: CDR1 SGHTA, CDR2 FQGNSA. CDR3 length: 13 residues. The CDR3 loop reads CASSPAVTYEQYF. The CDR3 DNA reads TGTGCCAGCAGCCCAGCAGTTACCTACGAGCAGTACTTC. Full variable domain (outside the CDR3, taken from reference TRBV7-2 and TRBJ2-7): GAGVSQSPSNKVTEKGKDVELRCDPISGHTALYWYRQSLGQGLEFLIYFQGNSAPDKSGLPSDRFSAERTGGSVSTLTIQRTQQEDSAVYLCASSPAVTYEQYFGPGTRLTVT.

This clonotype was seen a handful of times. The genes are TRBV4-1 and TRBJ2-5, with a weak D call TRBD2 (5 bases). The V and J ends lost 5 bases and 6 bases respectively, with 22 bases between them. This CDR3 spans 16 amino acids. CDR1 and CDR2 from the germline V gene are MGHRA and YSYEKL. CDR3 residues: CASSNYVGPSGKTQYF. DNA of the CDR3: TGCGCCAGCAGCAATTATGTAGGGCCTTCGGGAAAGACCCAGTACTTC.

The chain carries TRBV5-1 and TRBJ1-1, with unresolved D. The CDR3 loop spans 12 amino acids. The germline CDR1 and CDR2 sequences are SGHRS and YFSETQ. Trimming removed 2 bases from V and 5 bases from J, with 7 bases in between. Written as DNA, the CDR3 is TGCGCCAGCAGCTTTGGTGGGACTGAAGCTTTCTTT. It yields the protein CASSFGGTEAFF.

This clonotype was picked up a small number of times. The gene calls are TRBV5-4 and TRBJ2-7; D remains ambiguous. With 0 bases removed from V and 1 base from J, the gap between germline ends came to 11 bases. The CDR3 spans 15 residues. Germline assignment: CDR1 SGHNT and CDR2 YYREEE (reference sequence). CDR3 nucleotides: TGTGCCAGCAGCTTGGGGGCGTTAACATCCTACGAGCAGTACTTC. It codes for CASSLGALTSYEQYF.

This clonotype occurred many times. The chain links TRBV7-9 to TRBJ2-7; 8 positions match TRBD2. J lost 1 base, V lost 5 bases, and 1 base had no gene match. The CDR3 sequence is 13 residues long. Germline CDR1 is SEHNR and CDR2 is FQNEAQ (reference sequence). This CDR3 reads CASSASGSYEQYF. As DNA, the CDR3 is TGTGCCAGCAGCGCTAGCGGGTCCTACGAGCAGTACTTC.